This T cell receptor beta chain was obtained from a study of blood T cell repertoires in COVID-19. About the study: Sites in the United States, Italy and Spain provided acute and convalescent COVID-19 samples. The cDNA or gDNA used as material had been derived from T cells, B-cell-depleted T cells, or PBMCs.

Per the authors' pipeline: Amplified reference gene primers provided the basis for estimating nucleated cell counts. Measured with immunoSEQ multiplex PCR; TCRdb has only the in-frame clones, and not every one. The V and J calls and the clone size are those of that table, but D and trimming were determined from the DNA. The sample has 95,000 to 120,000 clones, 85% seen once. CDR1 is SGHDT and CDR2 is YYEEEE in the germline V gene. V was pared by 0 bases and J by 4 bases, with 10 bases between. This CDR3 region has 14 residues. The sample taken for sequencing was peripheral blood. The rearrangement links TRBV5-6 to TRBJ1-1; tentatively, D is TRBD1 (5 bases). This clonotype was obtained from a human donor in a cohort sampled during active COVID-19. The CDR3 bases are TGTGCCAGCAGCTTGGGACATCAGGGCACTGAAGCTTTCTTT. Translated, it gives CASSLGHQGTEAFF.